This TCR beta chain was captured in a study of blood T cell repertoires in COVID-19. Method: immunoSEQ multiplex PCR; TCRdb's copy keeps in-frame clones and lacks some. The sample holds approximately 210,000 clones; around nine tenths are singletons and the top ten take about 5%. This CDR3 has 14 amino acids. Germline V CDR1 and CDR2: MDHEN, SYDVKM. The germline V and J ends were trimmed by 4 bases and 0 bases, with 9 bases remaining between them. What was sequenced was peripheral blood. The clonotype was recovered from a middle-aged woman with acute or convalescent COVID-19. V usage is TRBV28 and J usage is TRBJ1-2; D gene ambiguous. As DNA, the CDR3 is TGTGCCAGCAGTTGGGCAGTCACTAACTATGGCTACACCTTC. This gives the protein CASSWAVTNYGYTF.